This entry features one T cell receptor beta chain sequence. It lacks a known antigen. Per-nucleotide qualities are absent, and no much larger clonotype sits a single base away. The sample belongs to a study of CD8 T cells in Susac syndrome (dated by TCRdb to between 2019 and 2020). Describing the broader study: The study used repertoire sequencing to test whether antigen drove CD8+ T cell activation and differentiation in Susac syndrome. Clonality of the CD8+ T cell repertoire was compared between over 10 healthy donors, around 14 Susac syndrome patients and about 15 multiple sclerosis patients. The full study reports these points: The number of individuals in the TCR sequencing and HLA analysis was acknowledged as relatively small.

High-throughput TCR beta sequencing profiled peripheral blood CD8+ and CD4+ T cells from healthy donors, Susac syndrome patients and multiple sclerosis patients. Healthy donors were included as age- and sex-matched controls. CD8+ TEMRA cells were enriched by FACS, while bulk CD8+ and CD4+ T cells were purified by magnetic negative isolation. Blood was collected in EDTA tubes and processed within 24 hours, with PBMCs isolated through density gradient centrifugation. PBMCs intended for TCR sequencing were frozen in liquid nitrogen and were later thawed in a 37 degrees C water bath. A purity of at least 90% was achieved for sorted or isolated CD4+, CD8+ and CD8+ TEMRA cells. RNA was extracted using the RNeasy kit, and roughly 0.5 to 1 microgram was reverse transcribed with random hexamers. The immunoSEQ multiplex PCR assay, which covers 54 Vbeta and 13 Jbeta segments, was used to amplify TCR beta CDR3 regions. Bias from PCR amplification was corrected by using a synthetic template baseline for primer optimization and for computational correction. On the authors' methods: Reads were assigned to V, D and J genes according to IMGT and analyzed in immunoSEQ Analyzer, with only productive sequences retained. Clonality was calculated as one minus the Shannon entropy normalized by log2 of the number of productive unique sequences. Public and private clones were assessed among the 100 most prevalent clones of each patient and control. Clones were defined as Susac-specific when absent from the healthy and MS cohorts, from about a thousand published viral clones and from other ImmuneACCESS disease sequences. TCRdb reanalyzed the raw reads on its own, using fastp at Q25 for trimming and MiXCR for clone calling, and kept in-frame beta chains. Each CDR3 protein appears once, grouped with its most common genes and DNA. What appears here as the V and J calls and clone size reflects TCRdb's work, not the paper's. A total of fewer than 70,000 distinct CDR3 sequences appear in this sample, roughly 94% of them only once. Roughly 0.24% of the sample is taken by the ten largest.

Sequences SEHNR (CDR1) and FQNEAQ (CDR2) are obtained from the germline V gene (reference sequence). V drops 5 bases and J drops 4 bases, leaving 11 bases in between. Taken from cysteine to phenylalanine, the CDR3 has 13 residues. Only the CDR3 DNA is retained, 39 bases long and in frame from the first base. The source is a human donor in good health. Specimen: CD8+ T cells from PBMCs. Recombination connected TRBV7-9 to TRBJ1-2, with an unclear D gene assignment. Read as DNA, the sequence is TGTGCCAGCAGCCCAGGTCCCCTCTATGGCTACACCTTC. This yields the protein CASSPGPLYGYTF.